This T cell receptor beta chain was profiled in a study of blood T cells in healthy people across ages. Details on this clonotype: Its target is not known. One end of the junction varies from germline; a read error may be responsible.

General study findings and limits: Both higher diversity and more naive CD4+ cells marked long-lived donors when set against aged donors.

CDR1 is DFQATT, CDR2 SNEGSKA, per germline (reference sequence). CDR3 length equals 14 residues. The second PCR ran roughly 7 to 11 cycles with a sample-barcoded 5' primer and J-beta primers. TCRdb reprocessed the 5' RACE reads with MiXCR, giving one entry per CDR3 protein. The sample has about 680,000 distinct CDR3 sequences, 49% seen once; the top ten hold 30% to 40%. The sample taken for sequencing was blood. The TCR comes from a woman aged 60-75 years in good health. This chain uses TRBV20-1 with TRBJ1-2, with D unclear. CDR3 sequence: CSARDLRTNYGYIF. Written as DNA, the CDR3 is TGCAGTGCTAGAGATCTCCGGACGAACTATGGCTACATCTTC.